The TCR beta chain under discussion was sequenced for a study of blood T cell repertoires in COVID-19. Germline CDR1 SGHVS, CDR2 FNYEAQ. V gave up 6 bases and J gave up 1 base, with 16 bases separating them. The CDR3 loop spans 16 amino acids. Some clones are missing from TCRdb's copy, which holds only in-frame ones; the method was immunoSEQ multiplex PCR. Among tens of thousands of clones, 70% to 90% were seen once, and the ten largest hold about 1.4%. The receptor's source is a man aged 55 to 69 with acute or convalescent COVID-19. What was sequenced was peripheral blood. The rearrangement links TRBV7-6 to TRBJ1-5; no firm D call. The CDR3 region has the DNA TGTGCCAGCAGTAGGTTCGGAGCGGGCAGCAATCAGCCCCAGCATTTT. It yields the protein CASSRFGAGSNQPQHF.